This T cell receptor beta chain appears in the sequencing data of a study of blood T cell repertoires in COVID-19 (dated by TCRdb to 2019 to 2021). About the full investigation: Collaborator samples came from the United States, Italy and Spain and covered acute and convalescent phases of COVID-19. Where available, HLA class I and class II types were taken from metadata supplied by the sample provider and were not determined by assay-based typing. The material from the prospective study consisted of cDNA or gDNA derived from T cells, B-cell-depleted T cells, or PBMCs. The repertoires were released in a freely available public database intended as a resource for research on the immune response to SARS-CoV-2. The dataset comprised deeply sampled blood TCRbeta repertoires from subjects exposed to, actively infected with, or recovered from COVID-19. Nearly every sample came with metadata listing a de-identified subject ID, COVID-19 status, age in years and sex. The samples were drawn from two sources: the first 160 participants of the ongoing ImmuneRACE study, and 950 to 1,500 subjects contributed by 6 global collaborators.

The germline V gene sets CDR1 to SGHRS and CDR2 to YFSETQ. Including the terminal cysteine and phenylalanine, the CDR3 comprises 18 residues. Only the CDR3 region is kept as DNA, spanning 54 bases read in frame from base 1. V is cut back by 3 bases and J by 1 base, with 13 bases in the junction unmatched. Findings and caveats that apply to the study as a whole: How much clinical and demographic metadata was included differed by source and by participant, and the metadata was provided uncurated.

TCRbeta CDR3 regions were amplified from genomic DNA using the immunoSEQ Assay, a bias-controlled multiplex PCR. The original pipeline was this. The number of nucleated cells in each sample was estimated from the amplification of reference gene primers within the assay. To quantify the absolute abundance of each unique TCRbeta CDR3 rearrangement, sequence reads were collapsed and filtered. For each sample, productive Simpson clonality was calculated as the square root of Simpson's diversity index across productive rearrangements. The table was pulled from immuneACCESS by TCRdb, which kept in-frame rearrangements only. Such tables lose some clones; where checked, under half of the loss comes from unresolved V genes, and the rest has no known cause. V, J and clone size are taken as reported in that table, and D and trimming were inferred from the DNA itself. The sample records around 130,000 clones, around 77% of which are singletons. The ten largest clones represent 11% of the sample.

The count of this clone is one. No antigen is known for it. No base-level quality is on record; no much larger clone is a single base apart. Collaborating institutions collected whole blood in K2EDTA tubes following their own protocols. Collaborator samples were shipped for TCRbeta analysis as frozen whole blood, isolated PBMCs, or DNA extracted from either sample type. This clonotype was obtained from a human donor in a cohort sampled during active COVID-19. In this chain, TRBV5-1 is recombined with TRBJ2-1, with 7 bases in between that match TRBD2. The sample was peripheral blood. The DNA sequence reads TGCGCCAGCAGCTCCCGGACTAGTATGGGAGGGTCCTACAATGAGCAGTTCTTC. Its protein product is CASSSRTSMGGSYNEQFF.